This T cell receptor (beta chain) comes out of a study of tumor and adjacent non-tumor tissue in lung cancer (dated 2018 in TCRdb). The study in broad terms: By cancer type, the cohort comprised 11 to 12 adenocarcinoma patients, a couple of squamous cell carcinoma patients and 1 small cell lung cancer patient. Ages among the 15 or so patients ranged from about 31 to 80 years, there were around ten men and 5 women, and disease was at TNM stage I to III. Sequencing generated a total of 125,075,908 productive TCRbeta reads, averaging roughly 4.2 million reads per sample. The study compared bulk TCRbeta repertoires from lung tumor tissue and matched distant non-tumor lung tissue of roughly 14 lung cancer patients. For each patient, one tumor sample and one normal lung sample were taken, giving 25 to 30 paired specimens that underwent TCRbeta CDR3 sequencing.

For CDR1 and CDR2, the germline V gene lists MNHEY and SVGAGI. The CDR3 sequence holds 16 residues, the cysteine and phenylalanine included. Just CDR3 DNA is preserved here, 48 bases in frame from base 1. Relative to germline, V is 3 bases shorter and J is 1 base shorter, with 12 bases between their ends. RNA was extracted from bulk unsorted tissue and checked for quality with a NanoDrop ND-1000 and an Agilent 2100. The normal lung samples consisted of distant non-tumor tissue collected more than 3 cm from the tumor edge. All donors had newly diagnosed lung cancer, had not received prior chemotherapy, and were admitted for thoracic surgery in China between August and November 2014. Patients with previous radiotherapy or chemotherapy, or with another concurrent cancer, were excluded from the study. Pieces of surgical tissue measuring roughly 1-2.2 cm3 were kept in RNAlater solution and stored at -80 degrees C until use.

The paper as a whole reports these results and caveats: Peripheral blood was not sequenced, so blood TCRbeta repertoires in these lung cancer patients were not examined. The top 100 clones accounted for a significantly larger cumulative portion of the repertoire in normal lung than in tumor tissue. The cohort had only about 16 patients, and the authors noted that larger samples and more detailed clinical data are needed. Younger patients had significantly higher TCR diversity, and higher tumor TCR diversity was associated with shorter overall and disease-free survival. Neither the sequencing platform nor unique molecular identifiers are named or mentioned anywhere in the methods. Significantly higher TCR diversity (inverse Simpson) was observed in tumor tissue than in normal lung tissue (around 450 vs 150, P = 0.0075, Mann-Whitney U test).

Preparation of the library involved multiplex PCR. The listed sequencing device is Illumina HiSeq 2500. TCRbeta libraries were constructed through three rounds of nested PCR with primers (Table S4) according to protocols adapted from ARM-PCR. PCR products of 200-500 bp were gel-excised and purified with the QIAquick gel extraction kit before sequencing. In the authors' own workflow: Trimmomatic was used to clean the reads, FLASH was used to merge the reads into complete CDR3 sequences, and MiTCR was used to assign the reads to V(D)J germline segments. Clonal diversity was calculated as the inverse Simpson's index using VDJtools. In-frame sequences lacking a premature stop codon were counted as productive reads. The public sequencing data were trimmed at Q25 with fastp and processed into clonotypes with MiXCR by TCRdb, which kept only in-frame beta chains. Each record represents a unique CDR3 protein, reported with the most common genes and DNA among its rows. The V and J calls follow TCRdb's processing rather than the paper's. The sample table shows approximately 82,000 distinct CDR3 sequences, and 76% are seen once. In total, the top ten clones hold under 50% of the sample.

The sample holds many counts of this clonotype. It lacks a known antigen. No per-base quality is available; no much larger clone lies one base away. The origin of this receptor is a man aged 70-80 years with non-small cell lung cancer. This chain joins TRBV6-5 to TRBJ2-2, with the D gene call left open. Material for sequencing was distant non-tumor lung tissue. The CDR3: CASSYTQGRNTGELFF. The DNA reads TGTGCCAGCAGTTATACCCAAGGACGGAACACCGGGGAGCTGTTTTTT.